What follows is one T cell receptor (beta chain) and its context. This clonotype has more than one count but fewer than ten. It has no known antigen specificity. Per-base qualities were not stored, and no clone one base away is much larger. Sequencing was performed on an Illumina HiSeq 2500. Quantitative 5'-RACE with molecular barcodes was used to prepare TCR beta libraries. The paper's data handling went like this. To identify disease-linked TCR variants, a new computational method was used, one built on a probabilistic model of VDJ rearrangement. The public reads were run again by TCRdb, first through fastp at Q25 and then through MiXCR, and only productive beta chains were kept. CDR3 protein duplicates are merged, each entry listing the most common genes and DNA. Here the V and J calls rest on TCRdb's processing, not on the authors' analysis. The sample table lists 390,000 or so distinct CDR3 sequences, about a fifth of them with a count of one. Clones ranked in the top ten supply about a sixth of the sample.

V gives up 0 bases and J gives up 5 bases, and the segment between their germline ends measures 9 bases. The germline V gene provides CDR1 SGHRS and CDR2 YFSETQ. Including the terminal cysteine and phenylalanine, the CDR3 comprises 14 residues. Only the CDR3 portion is preserved as DNA: 42 bases, with reading frame beginning at the first base. This sample was taken from a study of CD8 T cells in ankylosing spondylitis listed by TCRdb under 2017. With respect to the entire study: T cell receptor beta repertoires were profiled in healthy donors and ankylosing spondylitis patients so that disease-linked TCR variants could be found. Peripheral blood samples were taken, and synovial fluid was additionally collected from ankylosing spondylitis patients. The full study cohort comprised 25 ankylosing spondylitis patients and over 95 healthy donors. Study-wide findings and limitations: The disease-linked clones were reported to be significantly enriched in matched synovial fluid samples from ankylosing spondylitis patients. Some of the motif variants had been reported before in the synovial fluid and blood of reactive arthritis patients, a finding that suggests common disease-initiation mechanisms. A TCR beta motif of seven or eight highly homologous amino acid variants appeared characteristic of blood from ankylosing spondylitis patients. The disease-linked clones had a CD8+ phenotype and were found at relatively low frequencies in peripheral blood.

The chain links TRBV5-1 with TRBJ2-1, with the D gene uncertain. Source material: blood, either unsorted or a sorted T cell fraction (not recorded which). The origin of this receptor is a male donor with ankylosing spondylitis. The CDR3 protein: CASSLADGNNEQFF. The nucleotide sequence is TGCGCCAGCAGCTTGGCCGACGGAAACAATGAGCAGTTCTTC.